These 24 T cell receptor beta chains were sequenced from one sample in a study of shared clonotypes between healthy human individuals. The table came from immunoSEQ multiplex PCR; TCRdb's copy has only in-frame clones and leaves some out. The sample holds some 500,000 clones, roughly 95% seen once. Material for sequencing was naive CD4+ T cells sorted from blood. Subset meaning: CD45RA+ positively selected. The receptors derive from a woman in her thirties in good health.

V gene TRBV4-1 combines with J gene TRBJ1-4; a weak D match, TRBD1 (5 bases). Germline V CDR1 and CDR2: MGHRA, YSYEKL. This CDR3 has 14 residues. V was pared by 2 bases and J by 6 bases, with 10 bases between. The CDR3 is CASSQQQADEKLFF. The CDR3, as DNA: TGCGCCAGCAGCCAACAACAGGCGGATGAAAAACTGTTTTTT.

The rearrangement uses TRBV27 and TRBJ2-5; unclear D gene. The CDR3 has 10 amino acids. Germline CDR1 reads MNHEY; CDR2 reads SMNVEV (reference sequence). Between the trimmed V and J ends, which lost 8 bases and 13 bases, there was a span of 14 bases. The CDR3 here is CASLPRFPYF. The CDR3 DNA follows: TGTGCCAGCCTCCCTAGGTTCCCGTACTTC.

The chain is built from TRBV7-9 and TRBJ1-1; TRBD1 might be the D (5 bases). From germline, CDR1 is SEHNR and CDR2 FQNEAQ (reference sequence). Trimming removed 5 bases from V and 1 base from J, with 20 bases in between. This CDR3 is built from 17 residues. CDR3 nucleotides: TGTGCCAGCAGCAAAACCCGACAAGGGACCGAGAACACTGAAGCTTTCTTT. Translated: CASSKTRQGTENTEAFF.

The rearrangement links TRBV9 to TRBJ2-3; 10 bases are a match to TRBD1. The trim removed 6 bases at V and 9 bases at J, leaving 10 bases unmatched. The CDR3 has 14 residues. Germline V gene data show CDR1 as SGDLS and CDR2 as YYNGEE. The CDR3 DNA sequence: TGTGCCAGCACCTCCACCCCGGGACAGGGGACGCAGTATTTT. Translated, it gives CASTSTPGQGTQYF. The entire variable domain, with the rest obtained from reference TRBV9 and TRBJ2-3, is as follows: DSGVTQTPKHLITATGQRVTLRCSPRSGDLSVYWYQQSLDQGLQFLIQYYNGEERAKGNILERFSAQQFPDLHSELNLSSLELGDSALYFCASTSTPGQGTQYFGPGTRLTVL.

The chain couples TRBV30 to TRBJ2-7; 7 bases map to TRBD1. The CDR3 covers 13 residues. Germline loops: CDR1 GTSNPN, CDR2 SVGIG (reference sequence). J lost 4 bases, V lost 5 bases, and 8 bases had no gene match. In DNA, the CDR3 is TGTGCCTGGGGGAATCAGGGGGTGTACGAGCAGTACTTC. Translation: CAWGNQGVYEQYF.

This chain joins TRBV28 and TRBJ2-7; 8 bases are shared with TRBD2. With 1 base clipped from V and 4 bases from J, the junction kept 9 bases outside the gene matches. Germline CDR1 reads MDHEN; CDR2 reads SYDVKM. The CDR3 has 16 residues. In DNA form, the CDR3 reads TGTGCCAGCAGTTTATTTCCGGGAGGGCCTGCGTACGAGCAGTACTTC. This gives the protein CASSLFPGGPAYEQYF.

As concerns this clone: Other DNA sequences within the sample encode an identical CDR3. The genes are TRBV28 and TRBJ1-2; no definite D call. In germline, CDR1 is MDHEN, CDR2 SYDVKM. V was trimmed by 1 base and J by 7 bases, leaving 7 bases between them. The CDR3 length is 12 residues. The CDR3 DNA reads TGTGCCAGCAGTTTATCGGAAGGTGGCTACACCTTC. Translation: CASSLSEGGYTF.

This clone showed up just a few times. V usage is TRBV4-1 and J usage is TRBJ1-5; D may be TRBD1 (6 bases). CDR1 and CDR2 (germline): MGHRA, YSYEKL. V dropped 1 base and J dropped 7 bases, with 14 bases sitting between them. There are 15 residues in the CDR3. CDR3 protein: CASSQAGGQGQPQHF. The CDR3 coding sequence is TGCGCCAGCAGCCAAGCGGGGGGCCAGGGCCAGCCCCAGCATTTT.

The chain combines TRBV5-4 with TRBJ2-7, with D perhaps TRBD1 (6 bases). V was shortened by 4 bases and J by 7 bases, with 21 bases between the two germline ends. Germline V CDR1 and CDR2: SGHNT, YYREEE (reference sequence). This CDR3 spans 15 amino acids. The chain's CDR3 is CASSRTTGTLGEQYF. The CDR3 coding sequence is TGTGCCAGCAGCCGAACGACAGGCACCTTGGGTGAGCAGTACTTC.

This clone was found once. The V gene is TRBV14, the J gene TRBJ2-1, with 8 bases matching TRBD2. The CDR3 is made up of 16 amino acids. Per the germline V gene, CDR1 is SGHDN and CDR2 is FVKESK. J lost 8 bases, V lost 4 bases, and 13 bases had no gene match. CDR3 in amino acids: CASSRAVSGIIYEQFF. CDR3 nucleotide sequence: TGTGCCAGCAGCCGAGCGGTTAGCGGGATAATCTATGAGCAGTTCTTC.

The chain is built from TRBV11-1 and TRBJ1-1; possibly TRBD1 for D (5 bases). CDR1 and CDR2 from the germline V gene are SGHAT and FQDESV (reference sequence). V gave up 3 bases and J gave up 5 bases, with 10 bases separating them. There are 13 residues in the CDR3. The CDR3, as DNA: TGTGCCAGCAGCTTCCAGGGATCGACTGAAGCTTTCTTT. This sequence encodes CASSFQGSTEAFF.

V is TRBV5-1 and J is TRBJ2-5; D ambiguous. Germline CDR1 reads SGHRS; CDR2 reads YFSETQ. The V gene lost 2 bases and the J gene lost 1 base, with 9 bases spanning the gap. The length of the CDR3 is 14 residues. The CDR3 DNA reads as TGCGCCAGCAGCTTTCAGGTCGCCCAAGAGACCCAGTACTTC. Translated: CASSFQVAQETQYF.

The V and J genes are TRBV5-5 and TRBJ2-2; D gene ambiguous. Germline CDR1 SGHKS, CDR2 YYEKEE (reference sequence). The V end lost 4 bases, the J end lost 7 bases, and 11 bases lay between the germline ends. The CDR3 is 13 residues long. In DNA form, the CDR3 reads TGTGCCAGCAGCCCCCTAAGGGTCGGGGAGCTGTTTTTT. It is translated as CASSPLRVGELFF.

The V and J genes are TRBV28 and TRBJ1-3; D is ambiguous. V gave up 7 bases and J gave up 0 bases, with 7 bases separating them. Germline V gives CDR1 MDHEN, CDR2 SYDVKM. The CDR3 covers 13 residues. CDR3 residues: CASTDNSGNTIYF. CDR3 nucleotides: TGTGCCAGCACCGACAACTCTGGAAACACCATATATTTT.

The chain recombines TRBV7-9 with TRBJ1-5; the D is unclear. CDR1 is SEHNR, CDR2 FQNEAQ, per germline (reference sequence). The V end was cut by 5 bases, the J end by 0 bases, with 8 bases between. The CDR3 totals 14 residues. CDR3 DNA sequence: TGTGCCAGCAGCAGGACCGATAGCAATCAGCCCCAGCATTTT. Translated, it gives CASSRTDSNQPQHF.

The chain employs TRBV9 and TRBJ2-1, with 8 bases that match TRBD2. V shed 4 bases, J shed 6 bases, and the junction held 12 bases outside the gene matches. From germline, CDR1 is SGDLS and CDR2 YYNGEE. The CDR3 is made up of 16 amino acids. In nucleotides, the CDR3 is TGTGCCAGCAGCCCCCGCTCCGGGACTAGTGGCAATGAGCAGTTCTTC. It encodes CASSPRSGTSGNEQFF.

V is TRBV28 and J is TRBJ2-1; D assignment may be TRBD1 or TRBD2 (5 bases each). The CDR3 contains 18 residues. V was cut by 7 bases and J by 9 bases, with 31 bases left in between. CDR1 MDHEN and CDR2 SYDVKM come from the germline V gene. The CDR3 protein is CASTRPRRTGTLPPEQFF. CDR3 DNA: TGTGCCAGCACTCGACCAAGGAGAACCGGGACCCTGCCCCCTGAGCAGTTCTTC.

The chain is built from TRBV7-9 and TRBJ1-2; D is undetermined. Germline lookup yields CDR1 SEHNR and CDR2 FQNEAQ (reference sequence). Deletions cut 3 bases from V and 8 bases from J, with 19 bases between. CDR3 length: 15 residues. CDR3 loop: CASSLQEGQVGGYTF. CDR3 in DNA: TGTGCCAGCAGCTTGCAGGAGGGTCAGGTCGGAGGCTACACCTTC. Filled out from reference TRBV7-9 and TRBJ1-2, the complete variable domain reads DTGVSQNPRHKITKRGQNVTFRCDPISEHNRLYWYRQTLGQGPEFLTYFQNEAQLEKSRLLSDRFSAERPKGSFSTLEIQRTEQGDSAMYLCASSLQEGQVGGYTFGSGTRLTVV.

The rearrangement joins TRBV28 to TRBJ2-3; the match to TRBD2 covers 11 bases. From germline, CDR1 is MDHEN and CDR2 SYDVKM. CDR3 length equals 16 residues. Trimming took 7 bases from V and 5 from J; bases not matched to a gene: 11. The CDR3 here is CASTRLGLAGGDTQYF. CDR3 coding DNA: TGTGCCAGCACCCGATTGGGGCTAGCGGGAGGAGATACGCAGTATTTT.

The V gene is TRBV12-2, the J gene TRBJ2-7. TRBV12-2 is a pseudogene locus. The CDR3 consists of 14 residues. The CDR3 spells CASRLKGGIHEQYF. CDR3 in DNA: TGTGCAAGTCGCTTAAAAGGGGGGATCCACGAGCAGTACTTC.

The CDR3 here is CASSYRDSSNQPQHF. CDR3 nucleotides: TGTGCCAGCAGTTACCGGGACAGTAGCAATCAGCCCCAGCATTTT. The chain carries TRBV6-6 and TRBJ1-5; 7 bases map to TRBD1. V shed 2 bases, J shed 0 bases, and the junction held 1 base outside the gene matches. The CDR3 spans 15 residues. The V gene's germline CDR1 is MNHNY and CDR2 SVGAGI (reference sequence).

This CDR3 is CASTSPGTGFLNEQFF. DNA for the CDR3: TGTGCCAGCACCTCCCCTGGGACAGGGTTTTTGAATGAGCAGTTCTTC. This rearrangement joins TRBV25-1 to TRBJ2-1; TRBD1 matches 9 bases. CDR1 and CDR2 (germline): MGHDK, SYGVNS. This CDR3 comprises 16 residues. Trimming removed 7 bases from V and 7 bases from J; junction bases left unmatched: 14.

This rearrangement joins TRBV27 to TRBJ1-5; 10 bases are shared with TRBD1. Per the germline V gene, CDR1 is MNHEY and CDR2 is SMNVEV (reference sequence). The CDR3 extends over 17 amino acids. With V trimmed by 6 bases and J by 6 bases, 14 bases remained unmatched. The CDR3, as DNA: TGTGCCAGCAGCTGGACAGGGGGGTCTTTAACACGTCAGCCCCAGCATTTT. Translation: CASSWTGGSLTRQPQHF.

The chain employs TRBV6-6 and TRBJ2-7; 7 positions agree with TRBD2. The V and J ends lost 3 bases and 6 bases, in that order; junction bases with no gene match: 11. This CDR3 comprises 15 residues. Germline assignment: CDR1 MNHNY and CDR2 SVGAGI (reference sequence). The CDR3 is CASSYLMGGPGEQYF. The CDR3 region has the DNA TGTGCCAGCAGTTATTTGATGGGAGGGCCTGGCGAGCAGTACTTC.